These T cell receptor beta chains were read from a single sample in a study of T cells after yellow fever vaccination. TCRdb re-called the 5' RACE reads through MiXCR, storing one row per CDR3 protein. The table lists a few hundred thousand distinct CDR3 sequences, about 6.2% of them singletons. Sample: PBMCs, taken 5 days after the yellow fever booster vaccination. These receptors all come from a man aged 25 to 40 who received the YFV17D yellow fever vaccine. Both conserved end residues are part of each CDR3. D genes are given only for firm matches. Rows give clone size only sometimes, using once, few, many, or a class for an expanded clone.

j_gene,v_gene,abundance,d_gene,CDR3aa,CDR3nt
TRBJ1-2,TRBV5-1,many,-,CASSSDPQELGYGYTF,TGCGCCAGCAGCTCGGACCCCCAGGAACTTGGGTATGGCTACACCTTC
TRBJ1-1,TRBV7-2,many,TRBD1,CASSPQGDTEAFF,TGTGCCAGCAGCCCCCAGGGGGACACTGAAGCTTTCTTT
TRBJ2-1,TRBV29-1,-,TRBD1,CSVATGGTSYNEQFF,TGCAGCGTGGCGACAGGGGGGACCTCCTACAATGAGCAGTTCTTC
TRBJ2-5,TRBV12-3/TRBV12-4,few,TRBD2,CASRRTSGKQETQYF,TGTGCCAGCCGTCGGACTAGCGGTAAACAAGAGACCCAGTACTTC
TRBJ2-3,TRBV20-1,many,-,CSARAARAVTDTQYF,TGCAGTGCTAGAGCTGCGAGGGCGGTCACAGATACGCAGTATTTT
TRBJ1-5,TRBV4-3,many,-,CASSQDNRRRSNQPQHF,TGCGCCAGCAGCCAAGATAACCGCCGCAGGAGCAATCAGCCCCAGCATTTT
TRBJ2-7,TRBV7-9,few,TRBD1,CASSLGRGNYEQYF,TGTGCCAGCAGCTTAGGCAGGGGGAACTACGAGCAGTACTTC
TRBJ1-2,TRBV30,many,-,CAWQPPGYYGYTF,TGTGCCTGGCAACCCCCGGGCTACTATGGCTACACCTTC
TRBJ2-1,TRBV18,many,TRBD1,CASSPREGQHNEQFF,TGTGCCAGCTCACCGCGAGAGGGACAGCACAATGAGCAGTTCTTC
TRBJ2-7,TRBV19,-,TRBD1,CASSDRVGEQYF,TGTGCCAGTAGTGACAGGGTTGGGGAGCAGTACTTC
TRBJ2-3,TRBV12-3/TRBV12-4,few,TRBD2,CAFWQRGLAGTSTDTQYF,TGTGCCTTCTGGCAACGAGGACTAGCGGGGACTAGCACAGATACGCAGTATTTT
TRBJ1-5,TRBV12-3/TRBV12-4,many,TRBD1,CASSYDRALNQPQHF,TGTGCCAGCAGTTATGACAGGGCCCTCAATCAGCCCCAGCATTTT
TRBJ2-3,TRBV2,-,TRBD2,CASRAGLAGATDTQYF,TGTGCCAGCAGGGCAGGACTAGCGGGAGCCACAGATACGCAGTATTTT
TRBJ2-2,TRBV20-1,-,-,CSASGLANTGELFF,TGCAGTGCTAGTGGGCTAGCGAACACCGGGGAGCTGTTTTTT
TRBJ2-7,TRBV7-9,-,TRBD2,CASSLLAGAEVSDEQYF,TGTGCCAGCAGCTTACTAGCGGGAGCCGAGGTGTCCGACGAGCAGTACTTC
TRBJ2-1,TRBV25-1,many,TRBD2,CASSASGGRPNEQFF,TGTGCCAGCAGTGCATCGGGCGGGAGACCCAATGAGCAGTTCTTC
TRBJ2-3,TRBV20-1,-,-,CSAREGGLTDTQYF,TGCAGTGCTAGAGAGGGTGGGCTCACAGATACGCAGTATTTT
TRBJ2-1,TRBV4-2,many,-,CASSQVTASGGTYNEQFF,TGTGCCAGCAGCCAAGTAACCGCCTCTGGCGGGACCTACAATGAGCAGTTCTTC
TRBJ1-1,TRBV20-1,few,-,CSASQTVNTEAFF,TGCAGTGCATCACAGACGGTGAACACTGAAGCTTTCTTT
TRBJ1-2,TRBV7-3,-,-,CASSLDPRGDGYTF,TGTGCCAGCAGCCTCGACCCGAGGGGAGATGGCTACACCTTC
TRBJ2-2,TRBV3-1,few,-,CASSPSLGPTGELFF,TGTGCCAGCAGCCCCAGCCTAGGGCCCACCGGGGAGCTGTTTTTT
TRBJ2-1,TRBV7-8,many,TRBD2,CASSSGTSGRVAEQFF,TGTGCCAGCAGCTCCGGGACTAGCGGGAGGGTGGCTGAGCAGTTCTTC
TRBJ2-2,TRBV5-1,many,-,CASSLGTANTGELFF,TGCGCCAGCAGCTTGGGGACTGCGAACACCGGGGAGCTGTTTTTT
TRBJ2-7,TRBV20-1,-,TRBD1,CSAGSGTGGGEQYF,TGCAGTGCTGGTTCCGGGACAGGGGGCGGTGAGCAGTACTTC
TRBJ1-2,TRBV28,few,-,CASLDRTNYGYTF,TGTGCCAGCCTAGACAGGACTAACTATGGCTACACCTTC
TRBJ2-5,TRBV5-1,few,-,CASSLGTQTQYF,TGCGCCAGCAGCTTGGGCACCCAGACCCAGTACTTC
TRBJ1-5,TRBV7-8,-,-,CASSGRGGSNQPQHF,TGTGCCAGCAGCGGCCGGGGGGGTAGCAATCAGCCCCAGCATTTT
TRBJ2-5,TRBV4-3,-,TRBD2,CASSQDVAGGGETQYF,TGCGCCAGCAGCCAAGATGTAGCGGGAGGGGGGGAGACCCAGTACTTC
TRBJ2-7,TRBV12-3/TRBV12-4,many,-,CASRGVTGGVEQYF,TGTGCCAGCCGGGGCGTTACAGGGGGGGTCGAGCAGTACTTC
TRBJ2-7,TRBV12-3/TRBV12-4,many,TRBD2,CASRLTSALEQYF,TGTGCCAGCAGACTAACTAGCGCCCTCGAGCAGTACTTC
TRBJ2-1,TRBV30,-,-,CAWSRRAPSLYNEQFF,TGTGCCTGGAGTCGAAGGGCGCCAAGCCTTTACAATGAGCAGTTCTTC
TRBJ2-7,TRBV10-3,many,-,CAIKGSFYEQYF,TGTGCCATCAAGGGGAGCTTCTACGAGCAGTACTTC
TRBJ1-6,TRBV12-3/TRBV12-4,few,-,CASSLSGSSPLHF,TGTGCCAGCAGTTTGAGTGGTTCTTCACCCCTCCACTTT
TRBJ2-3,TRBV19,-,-,CASTTAGGTSTDTQYF,TGTGCCAGTACTACGGCTGGGGGGACTAGCACAGATACGCAGTATTTT
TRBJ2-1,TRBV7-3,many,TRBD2,CASSLTSGVYNEQFF,TGTGCCAGCAGCCTTACTAGCGGGGTGTACAATGAGCAGTTCTTC
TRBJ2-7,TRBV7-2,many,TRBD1,CASARQGGDYEQYF,TGTGCCAGCGCCAGACAGGGGGGCGACTACGAGCAGTACTTC
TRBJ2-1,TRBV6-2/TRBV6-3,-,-,CASSYQGLTDNEQFF,TGTGCCAGCAGTTATCAGGGACTTACCGACAATGAGCAGTTCTTC
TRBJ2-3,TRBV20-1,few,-,CSAREAGPLTQYF,TGCAGTGCTAGAGAGGCGGGCCCCCTTACGCAGTATTTT
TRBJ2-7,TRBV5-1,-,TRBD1,CASRRQGEQYF,TGCGCCAGCAGAAGACAGGGCGAGCAGTACTTC
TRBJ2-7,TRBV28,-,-,CASGELPPGEQYF,TGTGCCAGCGGTGAACTCCCCCCAGGCGAGCAGTACTTC
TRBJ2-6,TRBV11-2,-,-,CASSSHPGVGSSGANVLTF,TGTGCCAGCAGCTCACACCCAGGGGTAGGGTCATCCGGGGCCAACGTCCTGACTTTC
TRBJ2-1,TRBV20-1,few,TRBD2,CSAFTSVRENEQFF,TGCAGTGCATTTACTAGCGTAAGGGAAAATGAGCAGTTCTTC
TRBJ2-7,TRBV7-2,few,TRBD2,CASSLVASGSTFYEQYF,TGTGCCAGCAGCTTAGTCGCTAGCGGGAGCACTTTTTACGAGCAGTACTTC
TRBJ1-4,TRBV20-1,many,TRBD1,CSVGRGPLQDLFF,TGCAGTGTCGGGAGGGGGCCCTTACAAGACCTGTTTTTT
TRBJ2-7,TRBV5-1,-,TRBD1,CASSLNPGQGYEQYF,TGCGCCAGCAGCCTAAATCCGGGACAGGGCTACGAGCAGTACTTC
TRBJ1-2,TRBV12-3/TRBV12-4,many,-,CASSLGTQGGPLGGYTF,TGTGCCAGCAGTTTAGGGACACAGGGAGGCCCTCTCGGGGGCTACACCTTC
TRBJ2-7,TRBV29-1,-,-,CSVEMGRRGSTEQYF,TGCAGCGTTGAAATGGGCCGACGCGGATCTACCGAGCAGTACTTC
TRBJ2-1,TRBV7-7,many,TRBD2,CASSLTFPGLAGEISSYNEQFF,TGTGCCAGCAGCTTAACCTTTCCGGGACTAGCGGGAGAAATAAGCTCCTACAATGAGCAGTTCTTC
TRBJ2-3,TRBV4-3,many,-,CASSLGTSQGDTQYF,TGCGCCAGCAGCCTTGGGACTTCCCAGGGGGATACGCAGTATTTT
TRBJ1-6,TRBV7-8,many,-,CASSFTWTNNSPLHF,TGTGCCAGCAGCTTCACCTGGACCAATAATTCACCCCTCCACTTT
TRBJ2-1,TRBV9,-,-,CASSVEGGGAYNEQFF,TGTGCCAGCAGCGTAGAGGGGGGGGGCGCCTACAATGAGCAGTTCTTC
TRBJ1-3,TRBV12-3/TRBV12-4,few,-,CASSFAGSGNTIYF,TGTGCCAGCAGTTTTGCGGGATCTGGAAACACCATATATTTT
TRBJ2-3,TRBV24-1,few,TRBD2,CATSETGTSGTTDTQYF,TGTGCCACCAGTGAGACCGGGACTAGCGGGACCACAGATACGCAGTATTTT
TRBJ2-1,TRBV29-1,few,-,CSVVGDNRDKQFF,TGCAGCGTGGTGGGGGACAACCGGGATAAGCAGTTCTTC
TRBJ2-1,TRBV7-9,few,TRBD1,CASSSRTGSYNEQFF,TGTGCCAGCAGCTCGAGGACAGGCTCCTACAATGAGCAGTTCTTC
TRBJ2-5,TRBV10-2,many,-,CASSAGTQYF,TGCGCCAGCAGCGCAGGGACCCAGTACTTC